The 12 T cell receptor beta chains below come from one sample, sequenced in a study of beta chain features in type 1 diabetes. The sequenced template was cDNA made from the entire isolated RNA. Profiled with immunoSEQ multiplex PCR; TCRdb holds only in-frame clones, not every one. The table lists 150,000 to 190,000 clones, around 10% of them singletons. The sample comprised central memory CD4+ T cells from blood. The receptors come from a young man in good health.

This clone was picked up a small number of times. This chain joins TRBV28 and TRBJ1-6, with 7 bases aligning to TRBD1. CDR3 length equals 16 residues. Germline lookup yields CDR1 MDHEN and CDR2 SYDVKM. V dropped 5 bases and J dropped 6; count of bases not matched to a gene: 10. Written as DNA, the CDR3 is TGTGCCAGCAGTCGGACAGGCAGCGGGGCTAATTCACCCCTCCACTTT. Amino acid sequence: CASSRTGSGANSPLHF. The full variable domain, its missing parts supplied by reference TRBV28 and TRBJ1-6, is DVKVTQSSRYLVKRTGEKVFLECVQDMDHENMFWYRQDPGLGLRLIYFSYDVKMKEKGDIPEGYSVSREKKERFSLILESASTNQTSMYLCASSRTGSGANSPLHFGNGTRLTVT.

This chain joins TRBV7-2 and TRBJ2-2, with D uncertain. The CDR3 has 12 amino acids. Trimming stripped 1 base from V and 7 bases from J, with 4 bases between. Germline V lookup: CDR1 SGHTA, CDR2 FQGNSA. Here the CDR3 DNA reads TGTGCCAGCAGCTTAGGGGTCGGGGAGCTGTTTTTT. It yields the protein CASSLGVGELFF.

The genes are TRBV10-3 and TRBJ1-1; D gene unclear. CDR3 length equals 12 residues. Germline V gene lookup returns CDR1 ENHRY and CDR2 SYGVKD. Deletions cut 7 bases from V and 4 bases from J, with 10 bases between. The CDR3 loop is CAIMREGTEAFF. The CDR3 DNA follows: TGTGCCATCATGAGGGAGGGCACTGAAGCTTTCTTT.

This clone was recorded many times. Other DNA sequences in the sample encode the same CDR3. This sequence joins TRBV10-3 and TRBJ2-3, with D possibly TRBD2 on 6 matching bases. Germline V CDR1 and CDR2: ENHRY, SYGVKD. The CDR3 totals 12 residues. V lost 8 bases and J lost 2, with 8 bases in between. The CDR3 region has the DNA TGTGCCATCGGAGGGGACACAGATACGCAGTATTTT. Translating it yields CAIGGDTDTQYF.

This chain connects TRBV7-2 to TRBJ2-5, with 7 bases identical to TRBD2. The CDR3 loop spans 15 amino acids. Germline CDR1 reads SGHTA; CDR2 reads FQGNSA. The trim removed 6 bases at V and 4 bases at J, leaving 11 bases unmatched. DNA for the CDR3: TGTGCCAGCAGTCCGAGGACTAGGTATGGAGAGACCCAGTACTTC. This encodes CASSPRTRYGETQYF.

This clone was detected only a few times. The rearrangement uses TRBV11-2 and TRBJ2-1, with no clear D. Germline values: CDR1 SGHAT, CDR2 FQNNGV. Trimming shortened V by 5 bases and J by 7 bases, and 18 bases separated the two germline ends. This CDR3 is built from 15 residues. The CDR3 protein is CASSPGVAVANEQFF. DNA for the CDR3: TGTGCCAGCAGCCCAGGCGTAGCTGTGGCGAATGAGCAGTTCTTC.

This clone was observed at least ten times. This chain uses TRBV10-3 with TRBJ2-1; possible D gene TRBD1, 6 bases. V lost 7 bases to trimming and J lost 4 bases, with 14 bases between them. The germline V gene encodes CDR1 ENHRY and CDR2 SYGVKD. This CDR3 contains 14 residues. The CDR3 protein is CAIKPAGAYNEQFF. The CDR3 bases are TGTGCCATCAAGCCTGCAGGGGCTTACAATGAGCAGTTCTTC.

This clone was detected a few times. CDR3 region: CASSRPSASTDTQYF. The CDR3 DNA reads as TGTGCCAGCAGTCGTCCCAGTGCTAGCACAGATACGCAGTATTTT. The V gene is TRBV28, the J gene TRBJ2-3, with D uncertain. CDR1 and CDR2 (germline): MDHEN, SYDVKM. This CDR3 region has 15 residues. V dropped 5 bases and J dropped 0 bases, with 12 bases sitting between them.

This clone was seen a handful of times. The CDR3 DNA reads as TGTGCCAGCAGGGACAGGGCTGGGGCCAACGTCCTGACTTTC. This encodes CASRDRAGANVLTF. The chain carries TRBV6-6 and TRBJ2-6; 8 bases agree with TRBD1. In germline, CDR1 is MNHNY, CDR2 SVGAGI (reference sequence). The CDR3 loop spans 14 amino acids. Trimming took 6 bases from V and 2 from J; bases not matched to a gene: 0.

This clone was seen at least ten times. Other DNA sequences of this sample code for an identical CDR3. V gene TRBV4-3 combines with J gene TRBJ2-3; no reliable D call. This CDR3 contains 13 residues. V lost 3 bases and J 3 bases, leaving 7 bases between the germline ends. Germline CDR1 reads LGHNA; CDR2 reads YSLEER. CDR3 bases: TGCGCCAGCAGCCACAGAGGAACAGATACGCAGTATTTT. It codes for CASSHRGTDTQYF.

In this sample, this clone turned up a few times. This could be a read error, since a much larger clone is one nucleotide away. Other DNA sequences within the sample encode an identical CDR3. The V and J genes are TRBV28 and TRBJ2-1, with 10 bases fitting TRBD2. Germline trimming cut 6 bases from V and 4 bases from J; bases unmatched to any gene: 6. The CDR3 runs 15 residues. Per germline, CDR1 MDHEN and CDR2 SYDVKM. CDR3 loop: CASSRAGGRYNEQFF. The CDR3 DNA sequence: TGTGCCAGCAGCCGAGCGGGAGGGCGGTACAATGAGCAGTTCTTC.

This chain joins TRBV4-2 and TRBJ1-4; D is possibly TRBD1 (5 bases). Trimming cost V 4 bases and J 4 bases, with 10 bases left between them. Germline values: CDR1 LGHNA, CDR2 YNFKEQ. This CDR3 is 14 amino acids long. The CDR3 reads CASSLGPNNEKLFF. The CDR3 DNA reads TGTGCCAGCAGCCTGGGACCGAATAATGAAAAACTGTTTTTT.